These 14 T cell receptor beta chains share one sample of origin, sequenced in a study of blood T cell repertoires in COVID-19. Clones were sequenced by immunoSEQ multiplex PCR, and TCRdb holds only the in-frame ones, with some missing. The sample lists fewer than 200,000 clones; about four fifths were seen once. The sequenced material came from PBMCs or T cells enriched from blood (not recorded which). The source is a man aged 50 or older who had recovered from COVID-19.

The rearrangement uses TRBV4-2 and TRBJ1-1; D gene unclear. Trimming removed 4 bases from V and 3 bases from J, with 18 bases in between. CDR3 length: 16 amino acids. Germline CDR1 LGHNA, CDR2 YNFKEQ. CDR3 nucleotides: TGTGCCAGCAGCCCCGACGTTCGGAGGGCACACACTGAAGCTTTCTTT. Residues: CASSPDVRRAHTEAFF.

This chain joins TRBV30 and TRBJ1-4; D is perhaps TRBD1 (6 bases). CDR3 length equals 14 residues. In germline, CDR1 is GTSNPN, CDR2 SVGIG (reference sequence). V was pared by 0 bases and J by 5 bases, with 10 bases between. CDR3 residues: CAWSVGGANEKLFF. The CDR3 DNA follows: TGTGCCTGGAGTGTGGGGGGGGCAAATGAAAAACTGTTTTTT.

This clone was seen a few times. The rearrangement links TRBV2 to TRBJ1-5, with 8 positions matching TRBD1. This CDR3 region has 14 residues. From germline, CDR1 is SNHLY and CDR2 FYNNEI. V gave up 3 bases and J gave up 9 bases; unmatched junction bases: 7. The CDR3 nucleotides are TGTGCCAGCAGTGATGGGACAGGTCTCGGGCCCCAGCATTTT. It is translated as CASSDGTGLGPQHF.

The gene calls are TRBV5-4 and TRBJ2-5; D gene unclear. From germline, CDR1 is SGHNT and CDR2 YYREEE (reference sequence). This CDR3 spans 14 amino acids. Trimming left V 1 base short and J 2 bases short, with 9 bases between. CDR3: CASSLINGQETQYF. The CDR3 DNA reads as TGTGCCAGCAGCTTGATCAACGGTCAAGAGACCCAGTACTTC.

As regards this clone: Other DNA sequences from this sample encode an identical CDR3 as well. The genes are TRBV30 and TRBJ2-5; a possible D gene is TRBD2 (6 bases). Germline lookup yields CDR1 GTSNPN and CDR2 SVGIG (reference sequence). The ends were cut back, 2 bases at V and 1 base at J, with 8 bases in the middle. The CDR3 contains 13 residues. CDR3 loop: CAWSRRAQETQYF. The CDR3 DNA reads TGTGCCTGGAGTAGGAGGGCCCAAGAGACCCAGTACTTC.

Worth noting for this clone: A junction boundary mismatches the germline segment, possibly from a read error. CDR3 in amino acids: CASSEDRGLGQPQHF. As DNA, the CDR3 is TGTGCCAGCAGCGAAGACAGGGGGCTAGGTCAGCCCCAGCATTTT. The chain is built from TRBV2 and TRBJ1-5; 10 bases are shared with TRBD1. This CDR3 is 15 amino acids long. Germline V gives CDR1 SNHLY, CDR2 FYNNEI.

The genes are TRBV5-1 and TRBJ2-5; 7 bases fit TRBD1. Germline V gene sequence: CDR1 SGHRS, CDR2 YFSETQ. CDR3 length: 16 amino acids. The V segment lost 7 bases and the J segment 1 base; nucleotides outside the gene matches: 13. CDR3 amino acids: CASGAHGTVLQETQYF. The CDR3 coding sequence is TGCGCCAGCGGCGCGCACGGGACAGTACTCCAAGAGACCCAGTACTTC.

This chain uses TRBV29-1 with TRBJ1-1; 10 nucleotides agree with TRBD1. V gave up 5 bases and J gave up 3 bases; unmatched junction bases: 3. The CDR3 has 13 residues. Looked up from germline, CDR1 is SQVTM and CDR2 is ANQGSEA. This chain's CDR3 is CSVKDRGYTEAFF. The DNA of the CDR3 is TGCAGCGTTAAGGACAGGGGGTACACTGAAGCTTTCTTT.

This chain connects TRBV28 to TRBJ2-5; the D gene is possibly TRBD2 (6 bases). V was clipped by 6 bases and J by 5 bases, with 22 bases between them. Germline V gene lookup returns CDR1 MDHEN and CDR2 SYDVKM. The CDR3 consists of 16 residues. The CDR3 coding sequence is TGTGCCAGCAGCCAGTACGTTGGGCGGAGCGGGGAGACCCAGTACTTC. It yields the protein CASSQYVGRSGETQYF.

This sequence joins TRBV5-1 and TRBJ1-2; D unresolved. V was trimmed by 0 bases and J by 4 bases, leaving 7 bases between them. There are 13 residues in the CDR3. Germline loops: CDR1 SGHRS, CDR2 YFSETQ. DNA for the CDR3: TGCGCCAGCAGCTTGGGAGAGGGCTATGGCTACACCTTC. Translated: CASSLGEGYGYTF.

The V gene is TRBV30, the J gene TRBJ1-1; D is uncertain. Between the trimmed V and J ends, which lost 8 bases and 4 bases, there was a span of 11 bases. The length of the CDR3 is 11 residues. CDR1 and CDR2 from the germline V gene are GTSNPN and SVGIG (reference sequence). The CDR3 sequence: CASEAITEAFF. The CDR3 region has the DNA TGTGCCAGCGAGGCGATCACTGAAGCTTTCTTT. Full variable domain (missing parts from reference TRBV30 and TRBJ1-1): SQTIHQWPATLVQPVGSPLSLECTVEGTSNPNLYWYRQAAGRGLQLLFYSVGIGQISSEVPQNLSASRPQDRQFILSSKKLLLSDSGFYLCASEAITEAFFGQGTRLTVV.

The chain recombines TRBV27 with TRBJ1-5; TRBD1 matches 7 bases. Trimming at V came to 6 bases and at J to 1 base, leaving 9 bases not matched to a gene. In germline, CDR1 is MNHEY, CDR2 SMNVEV (reference sequence). The CDR3 totals 16 residues. The DNA for the CDR3 is TGTGCCAGCAGAACCCTACAGGGGCCAAGCAATCAGCCCCAGCATTTT. Translation: CASRTLQGPSNQPQHF.

The V call is TRBV28, the J call TRBJ2-3; D call uncertain. This CDR3 spans 12 amino acids. Germline-derived CDR1 and CDR2 are MDHEN and SYDVKM. Trimming cost V 2 bases and J 6 bases, with 6 bases left between them. The chain's CDR3 is CASSLVGDTQYF. The CDR3 DNA sequence: TGTGCCAGCAGTTTAGTCGGGGATACGCAGTATTTT.

The chain is built from TRBV7-3 and TRBJ2-5, with 8 bases that match TRBD1. CDR1 and CDR2 (germline): SGHTA, FQGTGA. There are 16 residues in the CDR3. The V gene end was trimmed by 5 bases and the J gene end by 2 bases; junction bases not matched to a gene: 10. The CDR3 coding sequence is TGTGCCAGCAGCACAGGAACAGGGGGGTGGCAAGAGACCCAGTACTTC. This encodes CASSTGTGGWQETQYF.